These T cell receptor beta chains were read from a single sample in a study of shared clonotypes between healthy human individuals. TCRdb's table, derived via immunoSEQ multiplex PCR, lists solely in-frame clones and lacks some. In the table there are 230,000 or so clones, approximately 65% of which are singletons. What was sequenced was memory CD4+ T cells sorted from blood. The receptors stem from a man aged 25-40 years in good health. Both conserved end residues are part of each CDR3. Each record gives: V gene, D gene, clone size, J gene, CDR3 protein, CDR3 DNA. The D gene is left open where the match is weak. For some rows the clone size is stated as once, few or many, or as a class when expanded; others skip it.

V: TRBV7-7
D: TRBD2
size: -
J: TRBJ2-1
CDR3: CASSLAGLAGHNEQFF
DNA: TGTGCCAGCAGCTTAGCGGGACTAGCGGGCCACAATGAGCAGTTCTTC

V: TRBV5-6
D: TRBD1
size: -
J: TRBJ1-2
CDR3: CASSWGQGGYTF
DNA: TGTGCCAGCAGCTGGGGACAGGGTGGCTACACCTTC

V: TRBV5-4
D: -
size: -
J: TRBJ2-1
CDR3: CASSLKSIISYNEQFF
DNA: TGTGCCAGCAGCTTGAAGTCCATCATCTCCTACAATGAGCAGTTCTTC

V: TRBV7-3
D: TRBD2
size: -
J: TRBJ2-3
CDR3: CASSLTTAAFTSGRGDTQYF
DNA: TGTGCCAGCAGCTTAACAACCGCCGCGTTCACGAGCGGGAGGGGGGATACGCAGTATTTT

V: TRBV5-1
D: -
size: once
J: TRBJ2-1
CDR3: CASSFAGGWDEQFF
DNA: TGCGCCAGCAGCTTCGCTGGCGGCTGGGATGAGCAGTTCTTC

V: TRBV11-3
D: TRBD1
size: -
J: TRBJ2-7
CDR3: CASSLAGTEAEQYF
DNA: TGTGCCAGCAGCTTAGCCGGGACAGAGGCCGAGCAGTACTTC

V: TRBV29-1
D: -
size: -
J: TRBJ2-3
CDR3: CSSSSGTDTQYF
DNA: TGCAGCTCTAGCAGTGGGACAGATACGCAGTATTTT

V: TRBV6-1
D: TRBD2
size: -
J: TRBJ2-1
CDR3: CASSVFGGTYNEQFF
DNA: TGTGCCAGCAGTGTTTTCGGGGGGACCTACAATGAGCAGTTCTTC

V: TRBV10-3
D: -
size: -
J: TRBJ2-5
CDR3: CAISEEPQETQYF
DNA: TGTGCCATCAGTGAGGAACCACAAGAGACCCAGTACTTC

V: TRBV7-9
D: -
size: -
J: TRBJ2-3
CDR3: CASSSQGVANTQYF
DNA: TGTGCCAGCAGCTCGCAAGGGGTCGCTAATACGCAGTATTTT

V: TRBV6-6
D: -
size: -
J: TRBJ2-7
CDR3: CASTSGRGGEQYF
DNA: TGTGCCAGCACCTCCGGACGAGGGGGCGAGCAGTACTTC

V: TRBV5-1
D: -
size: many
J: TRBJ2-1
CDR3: CASSPGSTYNEQFF
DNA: TGCGCCAGCAGCCCGGGTAGTACCTACAATGAGCAGTTCTTC

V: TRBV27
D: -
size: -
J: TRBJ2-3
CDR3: CASSWRGPADTQYF
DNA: TGTGCCAGCAGTTGGCGGGGTCCCGCAGATACGCAGTATTTT

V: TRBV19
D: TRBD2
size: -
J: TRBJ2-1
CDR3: CATGTRVDEQFF
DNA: TGTGCCACCGGGACTAGAGTGGATGAGCAGTTCTTC

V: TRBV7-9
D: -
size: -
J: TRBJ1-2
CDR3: CASSLAGAERDGYTF
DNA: TGTGCCAGCAGCTTGGCAGGCGCAGAAAGGGATGGCTACACCTTC

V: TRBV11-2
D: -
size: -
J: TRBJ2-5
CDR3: CASSLTTWGQQETQYF
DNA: TGTGCCAGCAGCTTAACCACGTGGGGCCAGCAAGAGACCCAGTACTTC

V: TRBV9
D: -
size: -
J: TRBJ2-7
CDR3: CASSVSRAVGPRREQYF
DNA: TGTGCCAGCAGCGTATCCCGTGCAGTCGGGCCGCGGAGGGAGCAGTACTTC

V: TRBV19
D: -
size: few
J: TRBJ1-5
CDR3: CASSTPGRVGRQPQHF
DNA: TGTGCCAGTAGTACCCCAGGGAGGGTTGGGCGTCAGCCCCAGCATTTT

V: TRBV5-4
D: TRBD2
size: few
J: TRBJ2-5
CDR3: CASRVGLAVQETQYF
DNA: TGTGCCAGCAGGGTGGGCCTAGCGGTCCAAGAGACCCAGTACTTC

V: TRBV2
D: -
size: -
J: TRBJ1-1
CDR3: CASSSTGRAFF
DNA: TGTGCCAGCAGTTCGACAGGCCGAGCTTTCTTT

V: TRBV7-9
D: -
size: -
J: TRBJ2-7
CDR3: CASSPAAKNSYEQYF
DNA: TGTGCCAGCAGCCCGGCGGCCAAAAACTCCTACGAGCAGTACTTC

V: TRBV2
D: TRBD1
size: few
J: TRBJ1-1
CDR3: CASRDRANTEAFF
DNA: TGTGCCAGCAGGGACAGGGCGAACACTGAAGCTTTCTTT

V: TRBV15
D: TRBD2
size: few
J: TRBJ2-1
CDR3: CATSTRLALYNEQFF
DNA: TGTGCCACCAGCACTCGACTAGCGCTTTACAATGAGCAGTTCTTC

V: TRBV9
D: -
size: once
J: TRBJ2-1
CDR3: CASSVGGRMGAYNEQFF
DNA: TGTGCCAGCAGCGTAGGAGGGAGAATGGGGGCCTACAATGAGCAGTTCTTC

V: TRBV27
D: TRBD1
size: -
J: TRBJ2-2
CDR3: CASSLRTGMNTGELFF
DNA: TGTGCCAGCAGTCTGCGGACAGGGATGAACACCGGGGAGCTGTTTTTT

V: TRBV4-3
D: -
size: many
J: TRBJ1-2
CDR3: CASSQGYGYTF
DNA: TGCGCCAGCAGCCAAGGATATGGCTACACCTTC

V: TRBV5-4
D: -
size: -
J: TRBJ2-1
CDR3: CASSFKVGGTRNEQFF
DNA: TGTGCCAGCAGCTTTAAGGTAGGCGGGACGCGCAATGAGCAGTTCTTC

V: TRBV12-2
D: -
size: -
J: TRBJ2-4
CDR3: CASRFVDASPQAKNIQYF
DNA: TGTGCAAGTCGCTTCGTTGACGCTTCCCCCCAAGCCAAAAACATTCAGTACTTC

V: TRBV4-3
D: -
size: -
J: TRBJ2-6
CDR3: CASSRANVGTDANVLTF
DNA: TGCGCCAGCAGCCGGGCCAATGTTGGGACGGATGCCAACGTCCTGACTTTC

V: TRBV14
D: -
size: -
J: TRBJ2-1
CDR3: CASSQASGTGVFF
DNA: TGTGCCAGCAGCCAAGCTTCCGGGACGGGGGTGTTCTTC

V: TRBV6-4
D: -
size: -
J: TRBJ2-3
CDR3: CASSVAGSGDTQYF
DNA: TGTGCCAGCAGTGTGGCCGGGAGTGGTGATACGCAGTATTTT

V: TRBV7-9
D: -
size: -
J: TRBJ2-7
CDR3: CASSRDLYEQYF
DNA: TGTGCCAGCAGCCGGGACCTATACGAGCAGTACTTC

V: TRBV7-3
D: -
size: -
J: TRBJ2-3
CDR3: CASSFNTDTQYF
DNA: TGTGCCAGCAGTTTTAATACAGATACGCAGTATTTT

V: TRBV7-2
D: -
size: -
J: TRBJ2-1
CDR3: CASSTRRNEQFF
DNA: TGTGCCAGCAGCACCCGGAGAAATGAGCAGTTCTTC

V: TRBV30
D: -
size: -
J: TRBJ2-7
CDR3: CAWSPKGGVLYEQYF
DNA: TGTGCCTGGAGTCCCAAGGGGGGGGTTCTCTACGAGCAGTACTTC

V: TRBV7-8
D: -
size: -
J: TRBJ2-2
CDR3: CASSQQGTGELFF
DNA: TGTGCCAGCAGCCAACAGGGAACCGGGGAGCTGTTTTTT

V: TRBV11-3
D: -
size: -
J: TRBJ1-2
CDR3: CASSLDANRNYGYTF
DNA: TGTGCCAGCAGCTTAGATGCAAACAGAAACTATGGCTACACCTTC

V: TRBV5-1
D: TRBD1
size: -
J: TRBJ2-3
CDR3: CASSLRGQGPDTQYF
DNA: TGCGCCAGCAGCTTGCGCGGACAGGGCCCAGATACGCAGTATTTT

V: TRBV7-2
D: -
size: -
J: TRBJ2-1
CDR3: CASSELPTYSPYNEQFF
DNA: TGTGCCAGCAGCGAACTTCCGACCTACTCCCCCTACAATGAGCAGTTCTTC

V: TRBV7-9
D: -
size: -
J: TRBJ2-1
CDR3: CASSIGTPSNEQFF
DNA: TGTGCCAGCAGTATCGGGACTCCAAGCAATGAGCAGTTCTTC

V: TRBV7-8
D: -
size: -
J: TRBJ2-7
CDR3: CASSLVGDKVEQYF
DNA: TGTGCCAGCAGCTTAGTAGGGGATAAGGTCGAGCAGTACTTC

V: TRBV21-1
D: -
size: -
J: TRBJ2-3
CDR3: CASRQERTDTQYF
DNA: TGTGCCAGTAGGCAAGAACGCACAGATACGCAGTATTTT

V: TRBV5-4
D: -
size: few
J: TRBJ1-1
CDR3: CASSTPRQVHTEAFF
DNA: TGTGCCAGCAGCACCCCCCGACAGGTTCACACTGAAGCTTTCTTT

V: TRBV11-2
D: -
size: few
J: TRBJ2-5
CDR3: CASSLGDPLQTQYF
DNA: TGTGCCAGCAGCTTAGGAGACCCGTTGCAGACCCAGTACTTC

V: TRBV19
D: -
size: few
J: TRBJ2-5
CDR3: CASRETGTGETQYF
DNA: TGTGCCAGTAGGGAAACCGGGACGGGGGAGACCCAGTACTTC

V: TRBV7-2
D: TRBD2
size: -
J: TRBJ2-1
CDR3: CASSQGPSGANEQFF
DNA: TGTGCCAGCAGCCAAGGGCCTAGCGGGGCCAATGAGCAGTTCTTC

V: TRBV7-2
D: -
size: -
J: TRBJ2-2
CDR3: CASSSQGPGELFF
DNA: TGTGCCAGCAGCTCACAGGGCCCCGGGGAGCTGTTTTTT